This TCR beta chain was sequenced during a study of cytomegalovirus exposure and HLA in healthy donors. As for the study in general: Caucasian-associated ancestry cluster membership applied to about 80% of 398 genotyped donors.

This CDR3 has 14 residues. Germline V gives CDR1 MNHEY, CDR2 SVGAGI. Trimming took 7 bases from V and 7 from J, leaving 19 bases between them. This PCR relied on a set of 60 Vbeta primers and 13 Jbeta primers. Repertoires were generated with immunoSEQ multiplex PCR, while TCRdb's copy carries only in-frame clones and drops some. The sample has 58,000 or so clones; approximately 75% are singletons. This clone was observed a handful of times. Its target is not known. Notes on the study in general: CMV serostatus stood as the only immune exposure information on hand. A link between a missense DCLRE1C variant and TCR beta V- and J-gene trimming emerged from a later analysis. Presence/absence analyses rested on an assumption that sequencing depth was roughly uniform across donors.

The rearrangement links TRBV6-5 to TRBJ1-2, with D unresolved. The sequencing input was PBMCs. The clonotype comes from a man between 50 and 59 years old in good health and CMV-seropositive. This CDR3 is CASTSSFRILGYTF. The CDR3 DNA reads as TGTGCCAGCACCTCTAGTTTCCGGATTCTTGGCTACACCTTC.